This passage covers 27 T cell receptor beta chains from one sample sequenced in a study of T cell responses to AZD1222 COVID-19 vaccine. Using immunoSEQ multiplex PCR, the repertoire was profiled, and TCRdb retains in-frame clones only, with some absent. The sample records 150,000 or so clones, over 75% being singletons. The input for sequencing was peripheral blood, taken on day 0 of AZD1222 vaccination. Receptor source: an adult in good health.

The genes are TRBV19 and TRBJ2-7; 8 nucleotides match TRBD1. The V segment lost 5 bases and the J segment 2 bases; nucleotides outside the gene matches: 5. The length of the CDR3 is 14 residues. Germline loops: CDR1 LNHDA, CDR2 SQIVND (reference sequence). CDR3 region: CASSQQGETYEQYF. The CDR3 coding sequence is TGTGCCAGTAGTCAACAGGGGGAAACCTACGAGCAGTACTTC.

The J gene is TRBJ2-6, the V gene TRBV6-6; D is possibly TRBD1 or TRBD2 (5 bases each). The germline V and J ends were trimmed by 5 bases and 0 bases, with 5 bases remaining between them. Germline CDR1 is MNHNY and CDR2 is SVGAGI (reference sequence). The CDR3 runs 14 residues. This CDR3 is CASSGGSGANVLTF. The CDR3 DNA follows: TGTGCCAGCAGTGGGGGCTCTGGGGCCAACGTCCTGACTTTC.

The chain uses TRBV28 and TRBJ2-7; TRBD2 aligns across 8 bases. The CDR3 is made up of 15 amino acids. With V trimmed by 6 bases and J by 0 bases, 7 bases remained unmatched. CDR1 is MDHEN and CDR2 is SYDVKM in the germline V gene. CDR3 in DNA: TGTGCCAGCAGCTTCCTGAGCGGGAGCTCCTACGAGCAGTACTTC. This sequence encodes CASSFLSGSSYEQYF.

The chain employs TRBV12-3 or TRBV12-4 and TRBJ2-7; D may be TRBD2 (6 bases). This CDR3 has 13 residues. V gave up 5 bases and J gave up 7 bases, with 15 bases separating them. The CDR3 sequence is CASSPRRGGEQYF. In nucleotides, the CDR3 is TGTGCCAGCAGTCCCCGCCGAGGAGGGGAGCAGTACTTC.

The V call is TRBV23-1, the J call TRBJ1-5, with 12 bases fitting TRBD1. TRBV23-1 is an ORF for which the function is uncertain. The CDR3 covers 18 residues. Losses at the gene ends were 3 bases for V and 1 base for J; bases not matched to a gene: 7. Here the CDR3 reads CASSHLGTGGESNQPQHF. CDR3 DNA sequence: TGCGCCAGCAGTCACCTGGGGACAGGGGGCGAAAGCAATCAGCCCCAGCATTTT.

This chain connects TRBV6-6 to TRBJ1-4; 9 bases match TRBD1. The germline gives CDR1 MNHNY, CDR2 SVGAGI (reference sequence). The CDR3 consists of 14 residues. With V trimmed by 6 bases and J by 7 bases, 6 bases remained unmatched. The CDR3 nucleotides are TGTGCCAGCAGACCCGGGACAGGGCGTGAAAAACTGTTTTTT. Protein sequence: CASRPGTGREKLFF.

The CDR3 DNA is TGTGCCAGCAGCCAAGGACTCAGAAGGAATGAAAAACTGTTTTTT. Protein: CASSQGLRRNEKLFF. The V call is TRBV14, the J call TRBJ1-4; D is uncertain. Germline V gene data show CDR1 as SGHDN and CDR2 as FVKESK. V gave up 1 base and J gave up 5 bases, with 11 bases separating them. CDR3 size: 15 residues.

This clone was seen just once. This rearrangement joins TRBV5-6 to TRBJ1-1, with D perhaps matching TRBD1 (6 bases). CDR1 and CDR2 from the germline V gene are SGHDT and YYEEEE. The V gene lost 6 bases and the J gene lost 7 bases, with 16 bases spanning the gap. This CDR3 is built from 13 residues. The CDR3 region is CASIIWGRGEAFF. Written as DNA, the CDR3 is TGTGCCAGCATCATTTGGGGGCGGGGTGAAGCTTTCTTT.

This clone was detected only once. V and J are TRBV9 and TRBJ2-3, with TRBD2 matching over 8 bases. From germline, CDR1 is SGDLS and CDR2 YYNGEE. Trimming at V came to 3 bases and at J to 2 bases, leaving 2 bases not matched to a gene. This CDR3 has 14 residues. CDR3 nucleotide sequence: TGTGCCAGCAGCGACGGGGGGGTCACAGATACGCAGTATTTT. This encodes CASSDGGVTDTQYF.

The chain has TRBV19 and TRBJ1-2, with TRBD1 matching 9 bases. The germline V gene has CDR1 LNHDA and CDR2 SQIVND (reference sequence). The ends lost 5 bases at V and 4 bases at J; junction bases unmatched: 11. This CDR3 has 16 residues. CDR3 sequence: CASSDLRDREAYGYTF. The CDR3 DNA is TGTGCCAGTAGTGATCTCCGGGACAGGGAGGCCTATGGCTACACCTTC. The entire variable domain, with the rest obtained from reference TRBV19 and TRBJ1-2, is as follows: DGGITQSPKYLFRKEGQNVTLSCEQNLNHDAMYWYRQDPGQGLRLIYYSQIVNDFQKGDIAEGYSVSREKKESFPLTVTSAQKNPTAFYLCASSDLRDREAYGYTFGSGTRLTVV.

The V and J genes are TRBV12-3 or TRBV12-4 and TRBJ1-2; D not resolved. The CDR3 spans 13 residues. Trimming removed 3 bases from V and 6 bases from J, with 11 bases in between. CDR3 bases: TGTGCCAGCAGTTTGGTGGGGAGCGATGGCTACACCTTC. This codes for CASSLVGSDGYTF.

This chain uses TRBV9 with TRBJ1-1, with D perhaps matching TRBD1 (5 bases). V was shortened by 3 bases and J by 1 base, with 7 bases between the two germline ends. The CDR3 is 13 amino acids. CDR1 is SGDLS and CDR2 is YYNGEE in the germline V gene. For the CDR3, the DNA is TGTGCCAGCAGCGGGGGGAAGAACACTGAAGCTTTCTTT. As protein: CASSGGKNTEAFF.

The V and J genes are TRBV21-1 and TRBJ2-1. TRBV21-1 is tagged as a pseudogene. The CDR3 covers 10 residues. CDR3 loop: CASSTGEQFF. The CDR3 DNA follows: TGTGCCAGCAGCACTGGTGAGCAGTTCTTC.

V is TRBV28 and J is TRBJ1-3, with a possible D match to TRBD1 (5 bases). V lost 7 bases to trimming and J lost 0 bases, with 13 bases between them. CDR1 MDHEN and CDR2 SYDVKM come from the germline V gene. The length of the CDR3 is 15 residues. The CDR3 sequence is CASIPDRRSGNTIYF. The CDR3, as DNA: TGTGCCAGCATCCCTGACAGACGCTCTGGAAACACCATATATTTT.

The rearrangement joins TRBV2 to TRBJ2-5; tentatively, D is TRBD2 (5 bases). Trimming removed 5 bases from V and 3 bases from J, with 10 bases in between. The CDR3 is 13 amino acids. Germline CDR1 is SNHLY and CDR2 is FYNNEI. The CDR3 here is CASSPPGEETQYF. The CDR3 DNA reads TGTGCCAGCAGTCCGCCCGGGGAAGAGACCCAGTACTTC.

The V gene is TRBV6-5, the J gene TRBJ1-3; maybe TRBD1 (6 bases). The CDR3 loop spans 12 amino acids. Per the germline V gene, CDR1 is MNHEY and CDR2 is SVGAGI. The ends were cut back, 8 bases at V and 4 bases at J, with 9 bases in the middle. The CDR3 is CASGTPGNTIYF. The CDR3 DNA sequence: TGTGCCAGCGGGACACCAGGAAACACCATATATTTT.

CDR3 region: CATSDRGARTDTQYF. In nucleotides, the CDR3 is TGTGCCACCAGTGATAGGGGGGCGCGCACAGATACGCAGTATTTT. The chain employs TRBV24-1 and TRBJ2-3, with D perhaps TRBD1 or TRBD2 (6 bases each). V was trimmed by 3 bases and J by 1 base, leaving 10 bases between them. The CDR3 covers 15 residues. The germline V gene encodes CDR1 KGHDR and CDR2 SFDVKD.

The rearrangement links TRBV12-3 or TRBV12-4 to TRBJ2-1; 12 bases line up with TRBD2. Trimming removed 8 bases from V and 7 bases from J; junction bases left unmatched: 3. CDR3 length: 13 amino acids. The CDR3: CASGLAGINEQFF. CDR3 DNA: TGTGCCAGCGGACTAGCGGGAATTAATGAGCAGTTCTTC.

The CDR3 nucleotides read TGTGCCAGCAGCCTCCGGGACAGTCGGGGTGAAAAACTGTTTTTT. Translated, it gives CASSLRDSRGEKLFF. The V call is TRBV7-9, the J call TRBJ1-4, with 7 bases identical to TRBD1. V gave up 5 bases and J gave up 7 bases; unmatched junction bases: 10. The CDR3 runs 15 residues. CDR1 SEHNR and CDR2 FQNEAQ come from the germline V gene (reference sequence).

The chain links TRBV14 to TRBJ1-4; D possibly corresponds to TRBD1 (5 bases). Germline assignment: CDR1 SGHDN and CDR2 FVKESK. Deletions cut 0 bases from V and 4 bases from J, with 12 bases between. The CDR3 contains 16 residues. DNA of the CDR3: TGTGCCAGCAGCCAAGATGGCTGGGGCTTTAATGAAAAACTGTTTTTT. Amino acids: CASSQDGWGFNEKLFF.

This clone was found once. J is TRBJ2-1 and V is TRBV5-1; D is unresolved. Trimming left V 1 base short and J 7 bases short, with 15 bases between. The CDR3 runs 15 residues. Germline CDR1 SGHRS, CDR2 YFSETQ. The CDR3 DNA follows: TGCGCCAGCAGCTTGCGCTATCCGACCTCTAATGAGCAGTTCTTC. It is translated as CASSLRYPTSNEQFF. Using reference TRBV5-1 and TRBJ2-1 for the parts outside the CDR3, the full variable domain is KAGVTQTPRYLIKTRGQQVTLSCSPISGHRSVSWYQQTPGQGLQFLFEYFSETQRNKGNFPGRFSGRQFSNSRSEMNVSTLELGDSALYLCASSLRYPTSNEQFFGPGTRLTVL.

This clone was seen only once. This chain joins TRBV12-3 or TRBV12-4 and TRBJ1-1; D remains unclear. The CDR3 length is 11 residues. Trimming pared 7 bases from V and 7 bases from J, leaving 10 bases between. The CDR3 sequence: CASNRVGEAFF. DNA for the CDR3: TGTGCCAGCAATAGGGTGGGTGAAGCTTTCTTT.

This clone was picked up one time. The chain couples TRBV6-1 to TRBJ2-1; D may be TRBD2 (6 bases). Germline lookup yields CDR1 MNHNS and CDR2 SASEGT. The CDR3 spans 14 residues. V lost 2 bases and J lost 7, with 12 bases in between. For the CDR3, the DNA is TGTGCCAGCAGTGAACTTATGGGGGGAAATGAGCAGTTCTTC. Its translation: CASSELMGGNEQFF.

The rearrangement uses TRBV28 and TRBJ1-5; D perhaps matches TRBD1 (5 bases). The CDR3 extends over 14 amino acids. CDR1 and CDR2 from the germline V gene are MDHEN and SYDVKM. Trimming stripped 6 bases from V and 5 bases from J, with 14 bases between. Here the CDR3 DNA reads TGTGCCAGCAGGTTCTGGGGGGTCCATCAGCCCCAGCATTTT. It translates to CASRFWGVHQPQHF. Combining the CDR3 with reference TRBV28 and TRBJ1-5 gives the whole variable domain DVKVTQSSRYLVKRTGEKVFLECVQDMDHENMFWYRQDPGLGLRLIYFSYDVKMKEKGDIPEGYSVSREKKERFSLILESASTNQTSMYLCASRFWGVHQPQHFGDGTRLSIL.

This chain connects TRBV7-6 to TRBJ2-5; D is perhaps TRBD2 (7 bases). The CDR3 is made up of 18 amino acids. Trimming took 1 base from V and 7 from J, leaving 25 bases between them. Looked up from germline, CDR1 is SGHVS and CDR2 is FNYEAQ. CDR3 nucleotide sequence: TGTGCCAGCAGCTTAGGGAGGGGAGGGGGGACCACCCCCAGGACCCAGTACTTC. Protein product: CASSLGRGGGTTPRTQYF.

The rearrangement uses TRBV5-1 and TRBJ1-4, with D maybe TRBD1 (6 bases). CDR1 and CDR2 (germline): SGHRS, YFSETQ. V lost 7 bases and J 3 bases, leaving 16 bases between the germline ends. The CDR3 extends over 15 amino acids. CDR3 DNA: TGCGCCAGCCGCTCTGGGGGCCCGGCTAATGAAAAACTGTTTTTT. Amino acids: CASRSGGPANEKLFF. The full variable domain, rest sourced from reference TRBV5-1 and TRBJ1-4, is KAGVTQTPRYLIKTRGQQVTLSCSPISGHRSVSWYQQTPGQGLQFLFEYFSETQRNKGNFPGRFSGRQFSNSRSEMNVSTLELGDSALYLCASRSGGPANEKLFFGSGTQLSVL.

V usage is TRBV28 and J usage is TRBJ2-2; no clear D. The CDR3 totals 20 residues. CDR1 is MDHEN and CDR2 is SYDVKM in the germline V gene. The V end lost 4 bases, the J end lost 0 bases, and 24 bases lay between the germline ends. This CDR3 reads CASSYTLYPIGNTNTGELFF. Written as DNA, the CDR3 is TGTGCCAGCAGTTATACTTTATACCCAATTGGGAATACGAACACCGGGGAGCTGTTTTTT. The complete variable domain, with remaining parts taken from reference TRBV28 and TRBJ2-2, reads DVKVTQSSRYLVKRTGEKVFLECVQDMDHENMFWYRQDPGLGLRLIYFSYDVKMKEKGDIPEGYSVSREKKERFSLILESASTNQTSMYLCASSYTLYPIGNTNTGELFFGEGSRLTVL.